This note documents a single T cell receptor (beta chain) sequence. Data came from immunoSEQ multiplex PCR; TCRdb stores just in-frame clones and leaves some out. The table lists around 60,000 clones, around four fifths of them singletons. The sample originates from a study of blood T cell repertoires in COVID-19. Germline assignment: CDR1 SGHTA and CDR2 FQGNSA. Trimming took 2 bases from V and 7 from J; bases not matched to a gene: 8. The CDR3 spans 15 residues. Material: peripheral blood. The TCR sequence derives from a human donor in a cohort sampled during active COVID-19. This chain connects TRBV7-2 to TRBJ1-5; TRBD1 aligns across 7 bases. The CDR3 sequence is CASSLTGQGVQPQHF. The DNA of the CDR3 is TGTGCCAGCAGCTTAACCGGGCAGGGGGTCCAGCCCCAGCATTTT.